This T cell receptor beta chain is drawn from a study of T cell changes during pregnancy in multiple sclerosis (dated by TCRdb to about 2019). Looking at the study overall: In women with multiple sclerosis, the researchers looked at how the T cell repertoire shifted as pregnancy progressed.

The junction carries 11 bases between V and J, which are trimmed by 4 bases and 6 bases respectively. The CDR1 and CDR2 encoded by the germline V gene are SGHRS and YFSETQ. The CDR3 spans 12 residues, from the cysteine through the phenylalanine. Kept here is only the CDR3 DNA, which spans 36 bases and is read in frame from base 1. This clone showed up just once. Its cognate antigen has yet to be identified. The sample holds no much larger clone one base away, and base qualities are not on file. Libraries were made using the immunoSEQ multiplex PCR assay. TCRdb obtained this table from immuneACCESS and retained in-frame rearrangements with V and J assigned. These tables miss some clones; where compared with another copy, unresolved V genes account for less than half of the shortfall, and the remainder is unexplained. Here the sample has about 70,000 clones; roughly nine tenths occur a single time. Together, the top ten hold 0.95% to 1.5% of the sample.

This receptor was taken from a female donor with multiple sclerosis, enrolled in a pregnancy study. Recombination connected TRBV5-1 to TRBJ2-7; the D segment could be TRBD1, given 5 matching bases. The starting material was peripheral blood, obtained in the third trimester of pregnancy. At the DNA level, the sequence is TGCGCCAGCAGCGCCCAGGGAATCGAGCAGTACTTC. Its protein is CASSAQGIEQYF.